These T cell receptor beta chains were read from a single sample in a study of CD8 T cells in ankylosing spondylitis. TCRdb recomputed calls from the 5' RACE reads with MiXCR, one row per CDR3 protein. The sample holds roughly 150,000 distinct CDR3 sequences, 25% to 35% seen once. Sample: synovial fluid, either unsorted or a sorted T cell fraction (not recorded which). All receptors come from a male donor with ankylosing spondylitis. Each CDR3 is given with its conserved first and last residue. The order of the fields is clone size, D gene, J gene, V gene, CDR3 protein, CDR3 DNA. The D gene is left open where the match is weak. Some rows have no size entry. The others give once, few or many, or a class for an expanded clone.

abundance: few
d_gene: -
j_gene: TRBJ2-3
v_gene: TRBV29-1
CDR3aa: CSARRGDPSTDTQYF
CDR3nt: TGCAGCGCCCGTAGGGGGGACCCTAGCACAGATACGCAGTATTTT

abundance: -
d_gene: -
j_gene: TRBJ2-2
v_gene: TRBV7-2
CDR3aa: CASSLVTGTGELFF
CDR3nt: TGTGCCAGCAGCTTAGTGACGGGGACCGGGGAGCTGTTTTTT

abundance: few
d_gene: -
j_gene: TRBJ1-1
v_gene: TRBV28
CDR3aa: CASRRSAGYTEAFF
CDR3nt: TGTGCCAGCAGGCGATCCGCCGGGTACACTGAAGCTTTCTTT

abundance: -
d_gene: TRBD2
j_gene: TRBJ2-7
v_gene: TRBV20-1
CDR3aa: CSARDTGLAGGYEQYF
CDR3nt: TGCAGTGCTAGAGATACGGGACTAGCGGGAGGCTACGAGCAGTACTTC

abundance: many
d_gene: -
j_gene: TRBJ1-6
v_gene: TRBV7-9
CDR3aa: CASSLSGSQYNSPLHF
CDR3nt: TGTGCCAGCAGCTTAAGCGGGTCGCAGTATAATTCACCCCTCCACTTT

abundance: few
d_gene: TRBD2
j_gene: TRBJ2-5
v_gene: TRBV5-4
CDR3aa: CASRPRGSGGEETQYF
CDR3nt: TGTGCCAGCAGGCCTAGGGGTAGCGGGGGGGAAGAGACCCAGTACTTC

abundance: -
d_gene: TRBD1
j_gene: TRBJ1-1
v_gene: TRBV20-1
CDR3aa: CSARPRDRVGVNTEAFF
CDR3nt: TGCAGTGCCCGCCCCCGGGACAGGGTAGGGGTCAACACTGAAGCTTTCTTT

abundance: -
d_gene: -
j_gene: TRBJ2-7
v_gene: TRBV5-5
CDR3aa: CASSFRRGTSSYEQYF
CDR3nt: TGTGCCAGCAGCTTTAGGAGAGGAACCAGCTCCTACGAGCAGTACTTC

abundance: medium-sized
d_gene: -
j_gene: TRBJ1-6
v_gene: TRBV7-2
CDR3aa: CASSLEPPPYNSPLHF
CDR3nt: TGTGCCAGCAGCTTAGAGCCCCCCCCCTATAATTCACCCCTCCACTTT

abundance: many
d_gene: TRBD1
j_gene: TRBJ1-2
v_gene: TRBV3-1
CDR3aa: CASSQGTGNYGYTF
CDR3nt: TGTGCCAGCAGCCAGGGGACAGGCAACTATGGCTACACCTTC

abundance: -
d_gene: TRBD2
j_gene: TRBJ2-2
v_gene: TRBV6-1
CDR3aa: CASSDPLHWTSGNTGELFF
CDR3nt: TGTGCCAGCAGTGACCCGCTTCACTGGACTAGCGGCAACACCGGGGAGCTGTTTTTT

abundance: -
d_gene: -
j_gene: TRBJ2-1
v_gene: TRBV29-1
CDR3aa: CSADGGPSRHEQFF
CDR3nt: TGCAGCGCCGATGGGGGACCGAGTCGTCATGAGCAGTTCTTC

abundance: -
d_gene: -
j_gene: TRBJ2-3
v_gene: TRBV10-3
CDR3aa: CAIRQGTDTQYF
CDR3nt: TGTGCCATCCGGCAAGGCACAGATACGCAGTATTTT

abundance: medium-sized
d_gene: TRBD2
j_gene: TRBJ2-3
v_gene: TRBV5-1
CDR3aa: CASSLGPSGSDTQYF
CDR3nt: TGCGCCAGCAGCTTGGGTCCTAGCGGGTCAGATACGCAGTATTTT

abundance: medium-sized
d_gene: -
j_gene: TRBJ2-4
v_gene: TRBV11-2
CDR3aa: CASSVVSQDIQYF
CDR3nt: TGTGCCAGCAGTGTCGTGAGCCAGGACATTCAGTACTTC

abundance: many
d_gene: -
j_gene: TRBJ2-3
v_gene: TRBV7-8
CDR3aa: CASSLSAAYTDTQYF
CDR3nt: TGTGCCAGCAGCTTATCTGCGGCCTACACAGATACGCAGTATTTT

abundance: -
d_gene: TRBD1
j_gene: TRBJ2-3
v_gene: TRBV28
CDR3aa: CASRTGGLSVDTQYF
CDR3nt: TGTGCCAGCAGGACAGGGGGCCTTTCGGTGGATACGCAGTATTTT

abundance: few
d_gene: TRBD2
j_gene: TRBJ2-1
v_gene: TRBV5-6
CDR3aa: CASSLTGGQESYNEQFF
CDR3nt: TGTGCCAGCAGCTTGACGGGAGGCCAAGAGTCATACAATGAGCAGTTCTTC

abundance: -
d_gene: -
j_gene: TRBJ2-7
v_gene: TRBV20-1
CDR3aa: CSARNHGLYEQYF
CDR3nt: TGCAGTGCTAGGAATCACGGGCTCTACGAGCAGTACTTC

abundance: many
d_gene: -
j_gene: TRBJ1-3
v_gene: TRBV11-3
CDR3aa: CASSGGNTIYF
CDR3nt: TGTGCCAGCAGCGGGGGAAACACCATATATTTT

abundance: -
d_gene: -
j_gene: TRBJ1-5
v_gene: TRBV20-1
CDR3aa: CSARDSRDNQPQHF
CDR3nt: TGCAGTGCTAGAGATAGTAGGGACAATCAGCCCCAGCATTTT

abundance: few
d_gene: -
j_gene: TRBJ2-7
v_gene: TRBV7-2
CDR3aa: CASSILGTAYSSYEQYF
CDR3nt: TGTGCCAGCAGCATCTTGGGGACGGCGTATAGCTCCTACGAGCAGTACTTC

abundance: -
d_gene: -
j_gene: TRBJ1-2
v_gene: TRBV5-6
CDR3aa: CASSLVGGGWPFDSYTF
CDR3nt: TGTGCCAGCAGCTTGGTTGGGGGGGGCTGGCCCTTCGATAGCTACACCTTC

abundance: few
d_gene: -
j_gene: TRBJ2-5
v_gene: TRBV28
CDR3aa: CASSFAGIIQETQYF
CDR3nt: TGTGCCAGCAGTTTTGCTGGAATTATCCAAGAGACCCAGTACTTC

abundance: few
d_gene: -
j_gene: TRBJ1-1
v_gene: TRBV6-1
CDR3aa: CASSEGSADTEAFF
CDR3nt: TGTGCCAGCAGTGAAGGGTCAGCAGACACTGAAGCTTTCTTT

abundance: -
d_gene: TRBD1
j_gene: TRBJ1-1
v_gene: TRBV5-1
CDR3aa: CASSLQGLRTEAFF
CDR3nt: TGCGCCAGCAGCCTACAGGGGCTGCGGACTGAAGCTTTCTTT

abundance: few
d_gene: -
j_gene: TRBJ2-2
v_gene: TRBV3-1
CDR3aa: CASSRDWTGELFF
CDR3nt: TGTGCCAGCAGCCGTGACTGGACCGGGGAGCTGTTTTTT

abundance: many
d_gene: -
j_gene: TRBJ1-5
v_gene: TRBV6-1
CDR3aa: CASRGPSNQPQHF
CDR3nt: TGTGCCAGCAGGGGACCCAGCAATCAGCCCCAGCATTTT

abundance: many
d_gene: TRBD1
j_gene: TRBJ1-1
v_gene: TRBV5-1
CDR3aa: CASSFSDRATEAFF
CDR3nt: TGCGCCAGCAGCTTCTCGGACAGGGCCACTGAAGCTTTCTTT

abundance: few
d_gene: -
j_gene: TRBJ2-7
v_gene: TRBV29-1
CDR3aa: CSVRGPFYEQYF
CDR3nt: TGCAGCGTCCGGGGGCCTTTTTACGAGCAGTACTTC

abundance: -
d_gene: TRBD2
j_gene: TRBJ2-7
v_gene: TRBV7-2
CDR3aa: CASSALAGVYEQYF
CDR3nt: TGTGCCAGCAGCGCCCTAGCGGGAGTCTACGAGCAGTACTTC

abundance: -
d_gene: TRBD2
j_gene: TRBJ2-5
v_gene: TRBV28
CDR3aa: CASSHGTSGQETQYF
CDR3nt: TGTGCCAGCAGTCACGGGACTAGCGGCCAAGAGACCCAGTACTTC

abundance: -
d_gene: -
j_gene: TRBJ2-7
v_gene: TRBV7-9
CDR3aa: CASSSNVHEQYF
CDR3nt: TGTGCCAGCAGCTCAAACGTACACGAGCAGTACTTC

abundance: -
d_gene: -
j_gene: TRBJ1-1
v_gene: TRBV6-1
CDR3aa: CASTLSGGGEAFF
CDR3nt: TGTGCCAGCACTCTATCGGGGGGGGGAGAAGCTTTCTTT

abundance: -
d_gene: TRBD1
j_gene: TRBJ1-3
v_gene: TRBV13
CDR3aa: CASSRQGPSGNTIYF
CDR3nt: TGTGCCAGCAGCCGACAGGGGCCCTCTGGAAACACCATATATTTT

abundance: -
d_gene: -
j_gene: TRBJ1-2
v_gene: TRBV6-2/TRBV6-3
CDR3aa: CASSYSPWGDYGYTF
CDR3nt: TGTGCCAGCAGTTACTCCCCCTGGGGTGACTATGGCTACACCTTC

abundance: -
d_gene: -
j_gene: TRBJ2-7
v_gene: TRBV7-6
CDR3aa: CASSPSGAGYPYEQYF
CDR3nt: TGTGCCAGCAGCCCTTCTGGGGCAGGGTACCCCTACGAGCAGTACTTC

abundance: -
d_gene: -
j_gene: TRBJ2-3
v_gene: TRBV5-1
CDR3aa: CASSLGGPVTTDTQYF
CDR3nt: TGCGCCAGCAGCTTGGGTGGGCCCGTAACCACAGATACGCAGTATTTT

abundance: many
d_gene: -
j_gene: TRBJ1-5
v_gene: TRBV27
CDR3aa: CASSLYGDLGNQPQHF
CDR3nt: TGTGCCAGCAGTTTATATGGGGATTTGGGCAATCAGCCCCAGCATTTT

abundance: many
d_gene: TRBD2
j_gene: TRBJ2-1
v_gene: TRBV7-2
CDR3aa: CASSPLGTTLYNEQFF
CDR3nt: TGTGCCAGCAGCCCACTCGGGACTACTCTATACAATGAGCAGTTCTTC

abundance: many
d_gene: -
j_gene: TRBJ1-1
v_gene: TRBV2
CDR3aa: CASRASSSAPAFF
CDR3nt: TGTGCCAGCAGGGCCTCCTCGTCGGCCCCAGCTTTCTTT

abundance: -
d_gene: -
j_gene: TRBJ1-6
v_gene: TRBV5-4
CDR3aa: CASSLRTAYNSPLHF
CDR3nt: TGTGCCAGCAGCTTGAGGACAGCCTATAATTCACCCCTCCACTTT

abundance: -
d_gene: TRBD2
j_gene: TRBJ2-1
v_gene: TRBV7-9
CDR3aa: CASSPGLDRGEQFF
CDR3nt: TGTGCCAGCAGCCCAGGACTAGATAGGGGAGAGCAGTTCTTC

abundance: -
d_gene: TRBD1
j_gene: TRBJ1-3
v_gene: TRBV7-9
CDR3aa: CASSFGTGGYTIYF
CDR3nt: TGTGCCAGCAGCTTCGGGACAGGAGGTTACACCATATATTTT

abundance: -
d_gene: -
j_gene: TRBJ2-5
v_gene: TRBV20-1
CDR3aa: CSASEETQYF
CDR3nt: TGCAGTGCTAGCGAAGAGACCCAGTACTTC

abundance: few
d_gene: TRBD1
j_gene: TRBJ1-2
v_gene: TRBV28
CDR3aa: CASSLKGTGNYGYTF
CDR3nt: TGTGCCAGCAGTCTAAAGGGGACAGGGAACTATGGCTACACCTTC

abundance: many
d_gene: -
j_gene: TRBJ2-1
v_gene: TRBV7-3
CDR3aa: CASSLGQSSNEQFF
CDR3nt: TGTGCCAGCAGCTTAGGGCAGTCCTCAAATGAGCAGTTCTTC

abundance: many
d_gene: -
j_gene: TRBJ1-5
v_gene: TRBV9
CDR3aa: CASSVGVGNQPQHF
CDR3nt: TGTGCCAGCAGCGTGGGGGTCGGCAATCAGCCCCAGCATTTT

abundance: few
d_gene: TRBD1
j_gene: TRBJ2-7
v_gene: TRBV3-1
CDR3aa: CASSPKGTGRLVEQYF
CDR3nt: TGTGCCAGCAGCCCGAAGGGGACAGGGAGATTGGTCGAGCAGTACTTC

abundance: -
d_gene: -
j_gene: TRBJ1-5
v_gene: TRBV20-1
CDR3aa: CSARVYRSNQPQHF
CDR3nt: TGCAGTGCTAGAGTATATAGGAGCAATCAGCCCCAGCATTTT